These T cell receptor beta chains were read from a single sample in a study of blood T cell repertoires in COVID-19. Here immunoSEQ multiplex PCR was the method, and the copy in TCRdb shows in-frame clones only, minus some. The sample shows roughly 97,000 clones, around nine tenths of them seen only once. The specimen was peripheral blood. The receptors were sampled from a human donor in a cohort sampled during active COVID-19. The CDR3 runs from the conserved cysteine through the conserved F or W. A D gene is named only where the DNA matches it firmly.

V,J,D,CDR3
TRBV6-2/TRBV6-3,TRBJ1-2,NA,CASSYGQGHGYTF
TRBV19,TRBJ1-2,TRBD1,CASSMGQGFRGYTF
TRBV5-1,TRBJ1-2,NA,CASSLYTGNGYTF
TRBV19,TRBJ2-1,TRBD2,CASSALSGGAYNEQFF
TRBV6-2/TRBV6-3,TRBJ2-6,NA,CASSNTLEGANVLTF
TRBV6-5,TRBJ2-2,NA,CASSYDRPSGELFF
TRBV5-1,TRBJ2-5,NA,CASSLGGVGETQYF
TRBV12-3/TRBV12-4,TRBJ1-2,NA,CASSLDARNGYTF
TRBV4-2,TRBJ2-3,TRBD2,CASSLGFRDKGLAGADTQYF
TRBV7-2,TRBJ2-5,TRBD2,CASRRAGIQETQYF
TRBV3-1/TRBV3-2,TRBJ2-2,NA,CASSRAWGAGNTGELFF
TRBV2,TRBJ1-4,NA,CASKDRKLFF
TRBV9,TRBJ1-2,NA,CASSDGYGYTF
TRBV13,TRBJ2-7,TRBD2,CASSLRLALSSYEQYF
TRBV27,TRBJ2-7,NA,CASSLAGSISYEQYF
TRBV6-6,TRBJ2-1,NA,CASSYLLEPQFF
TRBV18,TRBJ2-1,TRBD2,CASSPPGLAGGDEQFF
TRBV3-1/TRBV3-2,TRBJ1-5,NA,CASSQRRGFNQPQHF
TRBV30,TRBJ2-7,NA,CAWSVQGAEQYF
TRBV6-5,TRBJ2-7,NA,CASVKQGPSYEQYF
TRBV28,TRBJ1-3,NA,CASSLNFGVSGNTIYF
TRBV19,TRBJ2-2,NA,CASRGGWAGSNTGELFF
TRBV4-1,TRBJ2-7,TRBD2,CASSRAAGEGYEQYF
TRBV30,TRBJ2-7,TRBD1,CAWRGDRGPYEQYF
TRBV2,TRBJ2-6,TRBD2,CASSAGGARSGANVLTF
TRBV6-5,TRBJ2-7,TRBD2,CASSYFLAGEIDEQYF
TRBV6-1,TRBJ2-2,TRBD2,CASSVVLAGGPGNTGELFF
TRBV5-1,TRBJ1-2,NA,CASSRQVDYGYTF
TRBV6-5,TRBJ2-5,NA,CASSYSARDKETQYF
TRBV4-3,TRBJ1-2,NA,CASSQLTESDGYTF
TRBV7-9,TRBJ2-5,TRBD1,CASSSSGTGAGETQYF
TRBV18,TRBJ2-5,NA,CASSRRGSSGQETQYF
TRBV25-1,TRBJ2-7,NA,CASSRRLGPTYEQYF
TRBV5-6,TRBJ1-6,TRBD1,CASSVTGVHSPLHF
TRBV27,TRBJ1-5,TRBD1,CASSRAGQGFQPQHF
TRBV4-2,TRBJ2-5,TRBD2,CASRPGSGDLETQYF
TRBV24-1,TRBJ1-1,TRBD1,CATNPTGASALAEAFF
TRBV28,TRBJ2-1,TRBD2,CASSPWTSSHNEQFF
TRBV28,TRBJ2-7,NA,CASSQDSYEQYF
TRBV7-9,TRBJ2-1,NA,CASSFAGRGDNEQFF
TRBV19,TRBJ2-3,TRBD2,CASSIRLATSTDTQYF
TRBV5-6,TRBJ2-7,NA,CASSRSGGGYEQYF
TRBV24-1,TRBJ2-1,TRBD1,CATSEKQGRKSYNEQFF
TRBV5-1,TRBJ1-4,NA,CASRLTVSTNEKLFF
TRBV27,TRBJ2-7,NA,CASSFTLGGMGPYEQYF
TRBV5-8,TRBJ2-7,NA,CASLGGVYEQYF
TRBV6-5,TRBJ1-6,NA,CASGLDFSPLHF
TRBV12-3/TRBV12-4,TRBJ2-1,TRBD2,CASMGGPGNEQFF
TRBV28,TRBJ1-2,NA,CASSSAGLVLYGYTF
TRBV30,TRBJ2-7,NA,CAWSESTNTYEQYF
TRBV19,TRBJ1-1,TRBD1,CASIADRVNTEAFF
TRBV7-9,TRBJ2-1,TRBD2,CASSKISGRADNEQFF
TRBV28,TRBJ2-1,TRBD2,CASHEGGATSGRSLNEQFF
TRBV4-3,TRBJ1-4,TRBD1,CASSQDGTGNEKLFF
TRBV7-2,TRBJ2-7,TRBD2,CASSRGGGSVPYEQYF
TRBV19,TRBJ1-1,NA,CASTTGGNTEAFF
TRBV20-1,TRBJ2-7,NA,CSASRRGGLHEQYF